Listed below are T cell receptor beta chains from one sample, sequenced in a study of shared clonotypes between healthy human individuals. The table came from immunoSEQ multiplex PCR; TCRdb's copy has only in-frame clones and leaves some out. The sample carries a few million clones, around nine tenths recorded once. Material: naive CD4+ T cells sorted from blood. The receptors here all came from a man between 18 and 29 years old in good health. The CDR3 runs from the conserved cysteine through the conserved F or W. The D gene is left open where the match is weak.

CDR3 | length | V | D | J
CASSPTGGQGIWYF | 14 | TRBV27 | TRBD1 | TRBJ2-5
CASSSGARNTEAFF | 14 | TRBV11-2 | NA | TRBJ1-1
CASSWHTETYGYTF | 14 | TRBV28 | NA | TRBJ1-2
CAWMGGLNEQYF | 12 | TRBV30 | NA | TRBJ2-7
CASSLGTGNSPLHF | 14 | TRBV27 | TRBD1 | TRBJ1-6
CATSRDQGGAGRNPHNEQFF | 20 | TRBV15 | TRBD2 | TRBJ2-1
CASSPRASDRGQKLFF | 16 | TRBV6-6 | TRBD1 | TRBJ1-4
CASSAGGQGREKLFF | 15 | TRBV7-7 | TRBD1 | TRBJ1-4
CATSSLAGVNEKLFF | 15 | TRBV15 | NA | TRBJ1-4
CASRDRGTDTQYF | 13 | TRBV6-6 | TRBD1 | TRBJ2-3
CASSPAGTSMDTQYF | 15 | TRBV4-1 | TRBD2 | TRBJ2-3
CASTVGETQYF | 11 | TRBV19 | NA | TRBJ2-5
CASSLVGGKGGYNEQFF | 17 | TRBV5-1 | NA | TRBJ2-1
CASSYDRGIDEQYF | 14 | TRBV7-9 | TRBD1 | NA
CASSPRLWDTEAFF | 14 | TRBV6-6 | NA | TRBJ1-1
CASSVTGSGNTIYF | 14 | TRBV7-2 | NA | TRBJ1-3
CASSPGTGLHTIYF | 14 | TRBV18 | TRBD1 | TRBJ1-3
CASRAGTDGYTF | 12 | TRBV28 | NA | TRBJ1-2
CASSAEKPNYGYTF | 14 | TRBV25-1 | NA | TRBJ1-2
CAWRGLAGAESSYNEQFF | 18 | TRBV30 | TRBD2 | TRBJ2-1
CASSHSLWDRADEQFF | 16 | TRBV7-9 | TRBD1 | TRBJ2-1
CASTKDGHGQGAYGYTF | 17 | TRBV4-1 | TRBD1 | TRBJ1-2
CASSLLLETQYF | 12 | TRBV5-4 | NA | TRBJ2-5
CASRPGQQETQYF | 13 | TRBV5-1 | TRBD1 | TRBJ2-5
CASSDPRASGDTDTQYF | 17 | TRBV4-1 | TRBD2 | TRBJ2-3
CASSPGTVFIGFNGYTF | 17 | TRBV7-2 | TRBD1 | TRBJ1-2
CASSLGRTGTGWGYTF | 16 | TRBV5-1 | TRBD1 | TRBJ1-2
CASRAGTANTGELFF | 15 | TRBV7-9 | NA | TRBJ2-2
CASSPPLSRGEQYF | 14 | TRBV7-2 | NA | TRBJ2-7
CASSVTGGTDTQYF | 14 | TRBV2 | NA | TRBJ2-3
CAAARQKNTEAFF | 13 | TRBV11-2 | NA | TRBJ1-1
CASSVGGTAGSPLHF | 15 | TRBV9 | NA | TRBJ1-6
CASSQGARAGELFF | 14 | TRBV6-1 | TRBD1 | TRBJ2-2
CASSSLAGGTQETQYF | 16 | TRBV5-1 | TRBD2 | TRBJ2-5
CASSESGLKRNIQYF | 15 | TRBV6-1 | NA | TRBJ2-4
CASSSRDSLGGRHEQFF | 17 | TRBV5-1 | NA | TRBJ2-1
CASSLAGFYTPYEQYF | 16 | TRBV11-2 | NA | TRBJ2-7
CASGLGTLLNEQFF | 14 | TRBV9 | NA | TRBJ2-1
CASTAGGPNEQFF | 13 | TRBV11-3 | TRBD2 | TRBJ2-1
CASSVDRGYEQYF | 13 | TRBV6-6 | TRBD1 | TRBJ2-7
CASSLSGGYVLHYGYTF | 17 | TRBV7-2 | NA | TRBJ1-2
CASSGAGLEQYF | 12 | TRBV9 | NA | TRBJ2-7
CASSVDPVTGEKLFF | 15 | TRBV2 | NA | TRBJ1-4
CASSMTGGGYNEQFF | 15 | TRBV5-1 | TRBD1 | TRBJ2-1
CASSSLAGLGLHEQFF | 16 | TRBV5-1 | TRBD2 | TRBJ2-1
CASTRGPPYEQYF | 13 | TRBV7-2 | NA | TRBJ2-7
CASSLEKGFNYGYTF | 15 | TRBV5-1 | NA | TRBJ1-2
CASSYTRSEQYF | 12 | TRBV7-8 | NA | TRBJ2-7
CASSADRAFYGYTF | 14 | TRBV5-1 | TRBD1 | TRBJ1-2
CASSLWAGQGAYQPQHF | 17 | TRBV5-6 | TRBD1 | TRBJ1-5
CASFRRAGADTEAFF | 15 | TRBV18 | NA | TRBJ1-1
CAISEATWDVDTEAFF | 16 | TRBV10-3 | NA | TRBJ1-1
CASSPASGNPSYEQYF | 16 | TRBV18 | TRBD2 | TRBJ2-7
CASSYSTYNEQFF | 13 | TRBV6-5 | NA | TRBJ2-1
CSVGTGNGYTF | 11 | TRBV29-1 | TRBD1 | TRBJ1-2
CASSLVAGGEYEQYF | 15 | TRBV28 | TRBD2 | TRBJ2-7
CASSVEAGGYNEQFF | 15 | TRBV9 | TRBD2 | TRBJ2-1